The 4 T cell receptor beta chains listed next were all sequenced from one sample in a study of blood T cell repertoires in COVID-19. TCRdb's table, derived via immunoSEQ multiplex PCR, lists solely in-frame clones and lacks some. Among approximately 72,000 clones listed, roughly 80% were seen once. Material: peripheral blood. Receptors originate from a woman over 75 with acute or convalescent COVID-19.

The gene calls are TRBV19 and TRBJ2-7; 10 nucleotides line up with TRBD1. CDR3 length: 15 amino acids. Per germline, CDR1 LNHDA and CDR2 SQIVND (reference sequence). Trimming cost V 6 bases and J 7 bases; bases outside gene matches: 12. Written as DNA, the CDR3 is TGTGCCAGTAGGGCACCGGGACAGGGGCTCGGAGAGCAGTACTTC. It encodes CASRAPGQGLGEQYF.

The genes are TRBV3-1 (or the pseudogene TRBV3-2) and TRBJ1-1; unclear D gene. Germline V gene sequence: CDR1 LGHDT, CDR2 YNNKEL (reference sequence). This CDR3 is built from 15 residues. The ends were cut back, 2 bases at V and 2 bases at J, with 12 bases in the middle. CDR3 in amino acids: CASSQKTLLNTEAFF. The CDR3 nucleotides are TGTGCCAGCAGCCAAAAGACCCTACTAAACACTGAAGCTTTCTTT.

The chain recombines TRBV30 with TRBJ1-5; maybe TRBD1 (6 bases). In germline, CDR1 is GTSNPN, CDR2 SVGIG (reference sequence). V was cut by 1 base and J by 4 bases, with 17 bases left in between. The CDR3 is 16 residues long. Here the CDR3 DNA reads TGTGCCTGGAGTGGCAGGGGACGGGCTATAAATCAGCCCCAGCATTTT. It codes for CAWSGRGRAINQPQHF.

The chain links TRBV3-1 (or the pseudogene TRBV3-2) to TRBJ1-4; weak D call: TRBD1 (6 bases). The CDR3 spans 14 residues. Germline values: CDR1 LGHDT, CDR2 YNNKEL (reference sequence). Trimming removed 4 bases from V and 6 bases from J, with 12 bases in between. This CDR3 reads CASSRRTEHEKLFF. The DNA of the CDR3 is TGTGCCAGCAGCCGAAGGACAGAGCATGAAAAACTGTTTTTT.